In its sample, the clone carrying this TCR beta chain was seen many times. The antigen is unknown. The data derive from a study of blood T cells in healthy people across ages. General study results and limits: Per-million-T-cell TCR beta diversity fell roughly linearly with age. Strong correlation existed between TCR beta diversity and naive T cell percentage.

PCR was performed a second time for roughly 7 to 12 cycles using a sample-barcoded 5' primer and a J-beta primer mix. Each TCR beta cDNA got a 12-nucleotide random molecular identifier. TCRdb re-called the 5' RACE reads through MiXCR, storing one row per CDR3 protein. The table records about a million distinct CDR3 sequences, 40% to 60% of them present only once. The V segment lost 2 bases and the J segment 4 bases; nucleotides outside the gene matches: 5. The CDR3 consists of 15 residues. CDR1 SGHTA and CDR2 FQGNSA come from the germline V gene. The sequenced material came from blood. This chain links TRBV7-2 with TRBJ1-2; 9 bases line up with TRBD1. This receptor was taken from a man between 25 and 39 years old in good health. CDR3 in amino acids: CASSLRGQGSYGYTF. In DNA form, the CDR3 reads TGTGCCAGCAGCTTACGAGGACAGGGGTCCTATGGCTACACCTTC.